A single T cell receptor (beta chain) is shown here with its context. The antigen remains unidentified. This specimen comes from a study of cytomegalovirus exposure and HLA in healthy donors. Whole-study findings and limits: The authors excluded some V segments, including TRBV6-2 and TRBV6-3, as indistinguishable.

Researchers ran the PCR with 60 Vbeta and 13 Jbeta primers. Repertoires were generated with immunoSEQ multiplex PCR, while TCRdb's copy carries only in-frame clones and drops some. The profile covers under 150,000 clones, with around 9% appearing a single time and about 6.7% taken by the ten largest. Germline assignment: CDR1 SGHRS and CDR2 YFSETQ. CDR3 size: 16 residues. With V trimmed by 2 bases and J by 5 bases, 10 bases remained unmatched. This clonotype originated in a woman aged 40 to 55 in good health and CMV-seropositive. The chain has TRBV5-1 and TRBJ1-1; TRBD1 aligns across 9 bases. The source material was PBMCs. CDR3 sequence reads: CASSLRTGEFRTEAFF. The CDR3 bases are TGCGCCAGCAGCTTACGGACAGGGGAATTTAGGACTGAAGCTTTCTTT.